The 14 T cell receptor beta chains presented below share a single source sample, sequenced in a study of control samples from healthy donors and cancer patients. This table comes from immunoSEQ multiplex PCR, and its TCRdb copy is limited to in-frame clones, with some not included. The sample shows tens of thousands of clones, more than 70% of them seen only once. The sample consisted of blood. These TCRs come from a woman aged 50 to 60 in good health.

The chain combines TRBV6-5 with TRBJ1-2; the D is unclear. The V gene's germline CDR1 is MNHEY and CDR2 SVGAGI. The CDR3 has 12 amino acids. V lost 6 bases, J lost 4 bases, and 9 bases lay in between. For the CDR3, the DNA is TGTGCCAGCAGGCCTGGGCCCTATGGCTACACCTTC. This codes for CASRPGPYGYTF.

V is TRBV19 and J is TRBJ1-1; no reliable D call. Germline CDR1 is LNHDA and CDR2 is SQIVND (reference sequence). V dropped 3 bases and J dropped 0 bases, with 11 bases sitting between them. The CDR3 consists of 15 residues. CDR3 coding DNA: TGTGCCAGTAGTATCTCGGGGTTCGTGAACACTGAAGCTTTCTTT. It yields the protein CASSISGFVNTEAFF.

This rearrangement joins TRBV7-9 to TRBJ2-7; maybe TRBD1 (6 bases). CDR3 length equals 13 residues. The ends were cut back, 3 bases at V and 3 bases at J, with 9 bases in the middle. Germline CDR1 reads SEHNR; CDR2 reads FQNEAQ (reference sequence). CDR3 loop: CASSLAGDYEQYF. CDR3 DNA: TGTGCCAGCAGCTTGGCAGGGGACTACGAGCAGTACTTC. Complete variable domain (other parts from reference TRBV7-9 and TRBJ2-7): DTGVSQNPRHKITKRGQNVTFRCDPISEHNRLYWYRQTLGQGPEFLTYFQNEAQLEKSRLLSDRFSAERPKGSFSTLEIQRTEQGDSAMYLCASSLAGDYEQYFGPGTRLTVT.

This clone was counted a single time. The chain uses TRBV9 and TRBJ1-3; TRBD1 agrees at 7 bases. Germline CDR1 reads SGDLS; CDR2 reads YYNGEE. Trimming took 3 bases from V and 3 from J; bases not matched to a gene: 3. The CDR3 sequence is 14 residues long. The DNA of the CDR3 is TGTGCCAGCAGCGCCCAGGGGGATGGAAACACCATATATTTT. It specifies CASSAQGDGNTIYF.

This clone has only a few counts. V usage is TRBV2 and J usage is TRBJ1-1; tentative D call: TRBD1 (5 bases). The V end was cut by 4 bases, the J end by 1 base, with 7 bases between. The CDR3 is 13 amino acids. CDR1 is SNHLY and CDR2 is FYNNEI in the germline V gene. This CDR3 reads CASSVRENTEAFF. The CDR3 nucleotides read TGTGCCAGCAGTGTCAGGGAGAACACTGAAGCTTTCTTT.

J is TRBJ2-3 and V is TRBV29-1; TRBD2 might be the D (6 bases). CDR1 and CDR2 from the germline V gene are SQVTM and ANQGSEA. Trimming pared 3 bases from V and 1 base from J, leaving 14 bases between. There are 15 residues in the CDR3. DNA of the CDR3: TGCAGCGTTGATGGATGGCGGGGTGGCACAGATACGCAGTATTTT. Protein product: CSVDGWRGGTDTQYF.

This clone has a handful of counts. The chain employs TRBV5-4 and TRBJ2-1; tentatively, D is TRBD1 or TRBD2 (5 bases each). Deletions cut 5 bases from V and 5 bases from J, with 11 bases between. The length of the CDR3 is 13 residues. Germline CDR1 is SGHNT and CDR2 is YYREEE (reference sequence). This CDR3 reads CASSEGRDNEQFF. CDR3 sequence (DNA): TGTGCCAGCAGTGAGGGGAGAGACAATGAGCAGTTCTTC.

This chain connects TRBV10-2 to TRBJ1-1; D is unresolved. Germline CDR1 WSHSY, CDR2 SAAADI. The V end lost 4 bases, the J end lost 2 bases, and 8 bases lay between the germline ends. The CDR3 has 13 residues. The CDR3 here is CASSVGPNTEAFF. DNA for the CDR3: TGCGCCAGCAGTGTAGGGCCCAACACTGAAGCTTTCTTT.

The chain employs TRBV3-1 (or the pseudogene TRBV3-2) and TRBJ2-7, with D possibly TRBD1 on 5 matching bases. CDR3 length equals 14 residues. V lost 5 bases and J lost 4, with 15 bases in between. CDR1 and CDR2 from the germline V gene are LGHDT and YNNKEL (reference sequence). CDR3: CASSNSGKAYEQYF. The DNA of the CDR3 is TGTGCCAGCAGCAACTCAGGGAAGGCGTACGAGCAGTACTTC.

The gene calls are TRBV20-1 and TRBJ1-2, with TRBD1 matching 9 bases. The V gene end was trimmed by 4 bases and the J gene end by 8 bases; junction bases not matched to a gene: 11. CDR3 size: 14 residues. Germline loops: CDR1 DFQATT, CDR2 SNEGSKA (reference sequence). The CDR3 is CSAIEYNRGQGYTF. CDR3 nucleotides: TGCAGTGCTATTGAGTACAACAGGGGGCAGGGCTACACCTTC.

The chain has TRBV9 and TRBJ2-2; D is perhaps TRBD1 (6 bases). With 0 bases removed from V and 7 bases from J, the gap between germline ends came to 13 bases. CDR3 size: 15 residues. From germline, CDR1 is SGDLS and CDR2 YYNGEE. CDR3 DNA: TGTGCCAGCAGCGTAGAACAGGGTTCTAACGGGGAGCTGTTTTTT. Its protein product is CASSVEQGSNGELFF.

The rearrangement joins TRBV6-1 to TRBJ1-2, with D unresolved. Germline assignment: CDR1 MNHNS and CDR2 SASEGT. The CDR3 has 14 residues. Trimming took 2 bases from V and 2 from J, leaving 9 bases between them. The CDR3 DNA is TGTGCCAGCAGTGAATTGGGGTCGAACTATGGCTACACCTTC. As protein: CASSELGSNYGYTF.

The J gene is TRBJ1-4, the V gene TRBV18; D gene uncertain. From germline, CDR1 is KGHSH and CDR2 LQKENI. CDR3 size: 13 residues. Trimming cost V 1 base and J 8 bases, with 8 bases left between them. This CDR3 is CASSPREGEKLFF. CDR3 coding DNA: TGTGCCAGCTCACCACGCGAGGGCGAAAAACTGTTTTTT. The whole variable domain, remainder taken from reference TRBV18 and TRBJ1-4, is NAGVMQNPRHLVRRRGQEARLRCSPMKGHSHVYWYRQLPEEGLKFMVYLQKENIIDESGMPKERFSAEFPKEGPSILRIQQVVRGDSAAYFCASSPREGEKLFFGSGTQLSVL.

The V call is TRBV30, the J call TRBJ1-1; maybe TRBD1 (5 bases). V was shortened by 5 bases and J by 0 bases, with 13 bases between the two germline ends. The CDR3 totals 14 residues. Germline CDR1 GTSNPN, CDR2 SVGIG (reference sequence). CDR3 sequence reads: CAWEAGTVNTEAFF. The CDR3 nucleotides read TGTGCCTGGGAAGCCGGGACGGTGAACACTGAAGCTTTCTTT.